This TCR beta chain is from a study of regulatory T cells in long-lasting Graves disease (dated by TCRdb to the early 2020s). The study in broad terms: Patients with newly diagnosed Graves' disease had been on antithyroid drugs for under 3 months. Peripheral blood TCR sequencing and RNA sequencing compared persistent Graves' disease patients with newly diagnosed Graves' disease patients. The study was conducted in China and was registered as a clinical trial. A total of roughly 33 samples were covered by TCR sequencing, comprising around 13 persistent and about 20 newly diagnosed Graves' disease patients.

This specimen's time point label, per the study, means: newly diagnosed GD, antithyroid drugs for less than 3 months. For both TCR sequencing and RNA sequencing, RNA was extracted from PBMCs in TRIzol. The diagnosis of Graves' disease followed American Thyroid Association guidelines. Recruitment of patients was carried out at an endocrinology department in Xi'an, China. Each patient gave about 10 milliliters of peripheral blood, collected in an EDTA anticoagulant tube. PBMCs were isolated by Ficoll Paque Plus density gradient separation without further T cell sorting. An Agilent 2100 Bioanalyzer and agarose gel were used to assess RNA quality, and a NanoDrop 2000 was used to measure RNA concentration. CDR1 SGHDN and CDR2 FVKESK are derived from the germline V gene. Trimming removed 3 bases from V and 1 base from J; the gene matches leave 11 bases unexplained. The CDR3 contains 18 residues, cysteine and phenylalanine counted. The kept DNA is CDR3 alone, 54 bases in frame from the first base.

Beyond this particular receptor, the publication reports: Patients with persistent disease shared more public clonotypes (approximately 2,500) than newly diagnosed patients did (approximately 970). The authors noted that the small sample size was a limitation that may lower accuracy. Persistent disease showed preferential use of TRBV28, TRBJ1-2 and TRBJ2-5, whereas newly diagnosed disease favored TRBV20-1 and TRBJ2-1. Peripheral blood alone was examined, since thyroid tissue, which constituted the primary lesion, could not be accessed. Sequencing and analysis were restricted to the TCR beta chain. Compared with newly diagnosed patients, persistent Graves' disease patients had lower TCR Shannon entropy and fewer highly expanded clones, which suggests clonal expansion.

In this sample, this clonotype turned up many times. No cognate antigen has been identified for it. No base qualities exist here, and no much larger clone lies one base off it. Libraries were made using multiplex PCR. These reads were obtained on an Illumina HiSeq 4000. iRepertoire HTBI primers and Arm-PCR amplification of CDR3 regions were used to construct TCR beta libraries. PCR products were gel purified before sequencing. From the authors' description of their analysis: Gene usage analysis of CDR3 amino acid clonotypes relied on the 60 or so TRBV and around 13 TRBJ segments identified across samples. Filtered high-quality paired reads were merged into contigs using COPE and FqMerger. BLAST was used to align contigs to the IMGT TRBV, TRBD and TRBJ reference genes, and CDR3 was defined following IMGT. Any clonotype with a frequency above 0.1% was counted as a highly expanded clone. Repertoire diversity was measured by Shannon entropy, and V-J evenness by the Gini coefficient. A clonotype found in more than one individual was treated as public. TCRdb redid the processing of the public reads, applying fastp at Q25 and MiXCR, and retained in-frame beta chains. Entries that share a CDR3 protein sequence are merged under the most common genes and DNA. The authors' filters were not applied to this entry. The sample has some 400,000 distinct CDR3 sequences on record, about 15% of them singletons. Over 15% of the sample belongs to the ten largest clones.

This sample was shared with a second study, whose subject was T cells in Graves' hyperthyroidism and ophthalmopathy. The second study's authors report: Graves' hyperthyroidism was defined as stable when no progression to ophthalmopathy occurred over 18 months of follow-up. Hyperthyroidism patients were newly diagnosed, had a disease duration of under 2 months, and were aged 18 to 65 years. Exclusion was applied to patients with uncontrolled infections, other autoimmune diseases, pregnancy or lactation. Diagnoses relied on clinical symptoms, serum thyroxine and TRAb, thyroid ultrasound and orbital computed tomography. The TCR CDR3 was subjected to a first round of RT-PCR using the HTBI primer set and the Qiagen OneStep RT-PCR kit. Blood samples also contained most of the expanded thyroid clonotypes (frequency above 0.001), which suggests that blood repertoires may reflect thyroid immune responses. A model built on a 13 V-J signature distinguished ophthalmopathy from stable hyperthyroidism, reaching 85% to 90% sensitivity and about 81% specificity in cross-validation and 80%/75% in testing. During validation, the model predicted progression to ophthalmopathy a median of roughly 7.1 months ahead of onset, with approximately 71% sensitivity and 72.22% specificity. To identify distinguishing TCR V-J signatures, a discovery cohort of 90 to 100 patients was used, comprising some 43 with Graves' ophthalmopathy and 57 with stable Graves' hyperthyroidism. Prospective prediction of ophthalmopathy was tested in an independent validation cohort consisting of roughly 20 hyperthyroidism patients and around 17 patients who later progressed to ophthalmopathy. The approximately 98 discovery patients were randomly divided into training and test sets at a 7:3 ratio. The study also compared thyroid tissue and blood T-cell repertoires from about 6 Graves' hyperthyroidism patients. After sampling, hyperthyroidism patients received methimazole starting at 30 mg daily, and ophthalmopathy patients received high-dose intravenous methylprednisolone. A second multiplex PCR round built the libraries, followed by size selection and purification. Paired-end sequencing of the libraries was performed with 100 bp reads on an Illumina HiSeq2000. Raw data were processed with SOAPnuke, discarding reads with adapters, uncalled bases, mean Phred below 15, or no exact constant-primer or identifier match. High-quality paired reads were merged with COPE v1.2.5, and unique nucleotide sequences were defined as clonotypes. Clonotypes were aligned to IMGT TRBV, TRBD and TRBJ reference segments using MiTCR v1.1. The analysis was restricted to V-J combinations with a frequency above 0.0001, which together covered 99.2% of the repertoires. The TCS score was defined as the ratio of F50 (clonal expansion) to E x V (chaos), calculated using BLOSUM62-based TCRdist between CDR3 peptides within each V-J. Welch's t-statistics and random forest reduced some 510 V-J features to around 14, which were used in a naive Bayes classifier (R e1071). No statistical method was used to fix the sample size in advance, and group allocation was not hidden from the investigators. The paper reports TCR Vbeta CDR3 sequencing of roughly 140 peripheral blood samples: around 41 ophthalmopathy, roughly 74 hyperthyroidism and approximately 17 progressor patients.

The receptor was isolated from a woman aged 25-40 years with Graves disease. Donor details come from another sample of the same person, matched by shared clones. This chain is built from TRBV14 and TRBJ2-1; TRBD2 agrees with 8 junctional bases. The sample in question was peripheral blood mononuclear cells (PBMCs), obtained at new diagnosis, from a patient treated with antithyroid drugs. The CDR3 amino acid sequence is: CASSHVGLAGGSYNEQFF. The DNA is as follows: TGTGCCAGCAGCCATGTCGGACTAGCCGGGGGGTCCTACAATGAGCAGTTCTTC.